This T cell receptor beta chain was found in a study of patients and donors after allogeneic stem cell transplantation. V shed 7 bases, J shed 6 bases, and the junction held 16 bases outside the gene matches. This CDR3 spans 17 amino acids. The germline V gene has CDR1 MNHNY and CDR2 SVGAGI (reference sequence). TCRdb processed the RT-PCR reads anew with MiXCR; each CDR3 protein has one entry. There are a few hundred thousand distinct CDR3 sequences in the sample; about 38% occur only once, and 9.5% to 13% lies in the top ten. This clonotype was obtained from a human donor who was either an allogeneic HSCT recipient or a stem cell or donor lymphocyte infusion donor (not recorded which). It is not recorded whose cells these are; they may come from a transplant donor. Source material: blood, either unsorted or a sorted T cell fraction (not recorded which). The J gene is TRBJ2-2, the V gene TRBV6-6; the match to TRBD1 covers 8 bases. The CDR3 region is CASNPGGGVGRAGELFF. For the CDR3, the DNA is TGTGCCAGCAATCCAGGGGGCGGAGTTGGTCGGGCCGGGGAGCTGTTTTTT.